Following are 16 T cell receptor beta chains from one sample sequenced in a study of T cells in Graves' hyperthyroidism and ophthalmopathy. From RNA transcripts, TCR beta CDR3 regions were amplified. When the TCR CDR3 underwent first-round RT-PCR, the HTBI primer set was used. TCRdb ran MiXCR on the multiplex PCR reads and lists one entry per CDR3 protein. The profile shows 350,000 to 400,000 distinct CDR3 sequences, about 18% of them singletons. Material for sequencing was blood. These receptors all come from a woman between 18 and 29 years old with Graves' hyperthyroidism.

This clonotype was counted many times. This sequence joins TRBV6-5 and TRBJ1-1; 7 bases are shared with TRBD1. Trimming at V came to 4 bases and at J to 3 bases, leaving 11 bases not matched to a gene. This CDR3 spans 16 amino acids. The germline CDR1 and CDR2 sequences are MNHEY and SVGAGI. The CDR3 sequence: CASSSQGVTGYTEAFF. In DNA form, the CDR3 reads TGTGCCAGCAGTTCCCAAGGCGTGACAGGGTACACTGAAGCTTTCTTT.

Details on this clonotype: Since a much larger clone is just one base distant, this may be a read error. The chain joins TRBV10-1 to TRBJ2-2, with D unresolved. The V and J ends lost 6 bases and 4 bases respectively, with 9 bases between them. CDR1 is WNHNN, CDR2 SYGVQD, per germline (reference sequence). The CDR3 is made up of 13 amino acids. In DNA form, the CDR3 reads TGCGCCAGCAGCGCCCGGACCACCGGGGAGCTGTTTTTT. Its protein product is CASSARTTGELFF.

This clonotype has only a few counts. The chain links TRBV4-1 to TRBJ2-7; no firm D call. Between the trimmed V and J ends, which lost 0 bases and 10 bases, there was a span of 13 bases. The germline V gene has CDR1 MGHRA and CDR2 YSYEKL. This CDR3 comprises 13 residues. CDR3 sequence: CASSQDGVNLQYF. CDR3 nucleotide sequence: TGCGCCAGCAGCCAAGATGGGGTCAACCTCCAGTACTTC.

This clonotype has ten or more counts. CDR3 sequence (DNA): TGTGCCAGCAGTATCTTGAGCGTCCTCTCTGGAAACACCATATATTTT. Amino acids: CASSILSVLSGNTIYF. The V gene is TRBV6-1, the J gene TRBJ1-3; unclear D gene. Germline V gene sequence: CDR1 MNHNS, CDR2 SASEGT. The length of the CDR3 is 16 residues. With 5 bases removed from V and 0 bases from J, the gap between germline ends came to 14 bases.

V is TRBV11-2 and J is TRBJ1-5, with D perhaps matching TRBD1 (6 bases). The V gene lost 5 bases and the J gene lost 9 bases, with 17 bases spanning the gap. CDR3 size: 14 residues. Germline V gene lookup returns CDR1 SGHAT and CDR2 FQNNGV. As DNA, the CDR3 is TGTGCCAGCAGCATTAGACAGGTCCGGGCGCCCCAGCATTTT. Amino acids: CASSIRQVRAPQHF.

This chain joins TRBV12-3 or TRBV12-4 and TRBJ2-1; D may be TRBD2 (7 bases). The CDR3 spans 15 residues. Trimming left V 2 bases short and J 7 bases short, with 15 bases between. In DNA, the CDR3 is TGTGCCAGCAGTTTATCCCGGGGGGCAACGAATGAGCAGTTCTTC. Residues: CASSLSRGATNEQFF.

This clonotype was seen ten or more times. The gene calls are TRBV6-1 and TRBJ2-2; D gene uncertain. This CDR3 has 15 amino acids. The germline gives CDR1 MNHNS, CDR2 SASEGT. Trimming took off 6 bases at V and 1 base at J, with 12 bases between the two ends. CDR3 residues: CASSARAENTGELFF. CDR3 bases: TGTGCCAGCAGCGCAAGGGCAGAGAACACCGGGGAGCTGTTTTTT.

This clonotype occurred many times. This rearrangement joins TRBV12-3 or TRBV12-4 to TRBJ2-2; D is ambiguous. Trimming stripped 2 bases from V and 1 base from J, with 8 bases between. The CDR3 is made up of 15 amino acids. CDR3 DNA sequence: TGTGCCAGCAGTTTATGGGGATGGAACACCGGGGAGCTGTTTTTT. Translated, it gives CASSLWGWNTGELFF.

This clonotype was seen repeatedly, ten times or more. The V gene is TRBV6-1, the J gene TRBJ2-7, with 9 bases identical to TRBD1. The CDR3 totals 14 residues. Germline trimming cut 7 bases from V and 6 bases from J; bases unmatched to any gene: 10. Germline V gives CDR1 MNHNS, CDR2 SASEGT. The chain's CDR3 is CASIPGQGLVEQYF. The CDR3 DNA follows: TGTGCCAGCATCCCGGGACAGGGTTTGGTCGAGCAGTACTTC.

This clonotype was seen only a few times. The chain combines TRBV3-1 with TRBJ2-2; the D is unclear. In germline, CDR1 is LGHDT, CDR2 YNNKEL (reference sequence). The CDR3 length is 13 residues. Trimming left V 1 base short and J 3 bases short, with 3 bases between. This CDR3 reads CASSQGYTGELFF. CDR3 sequence (DNA): TGTGCCAGCAGCCAAGGGTACACCGGGGAGCTGTTTTTT.

This clonotype showed up just a few times. Here the CDR3 DNA reads TGCGCCAGCAGCCGACTACAGGGATTGAATCAGCCCCAGCATTTT. Residues: CASSRLQGLNQPQHF. This chain joins TRBV4-1 and TRBJ1-5; maybe TRBD1 (6 bases). CDR3 length: 15 amino acids. Trimming removed 4 bases at V and 4 bases at J, with 14 bases between. Germline V gives CDR1 MGHRA, CDR2 YSYEKL.

This clonotype has a count of ten or more. This chain links TRBV28 with TRBJ1-2; no clear D gene. Trimming cost V 2 bases and J 0 bases, with 7 bases left between them. Germline CDR1 MDHEN, CDR2 SYDVKM. CDR3 length: 14 residues. CDR3 nucleotide sequence: TGTGCCAGCAGTTTAGTAATTGCTAACTATGGCTACACCTTC. Protein product: CASSLVIANYGYTF.

Here the CDR3 DNA reads TGTGCCACCACATCGGGAGGGGGGGCGGCATGGCAGCAGTACTTC. Translation: CATTSGGGAAWQQYF. V gene TRBV12-3 or TRBV12-4 combines with J gene TRBJ2-7; 8 nucleotides align to TRBD2. This CDR3 is 15 amino acids long. The junction had 19 bases not matched to a gene; V was cut back by 10 bases and J by 8 bases.

This clonotype was counted at least ten times. The chain links TRBV20-1 to TRBJ2-5; D ambiguous. CDR1 is DFQATT and CDR2 is SNEGSKA in the germline V gene (reference sequence). CDR3 length equals 13 residues. Trimming cost V 3 bases and J 3 bases, with 11 bases left between them. CDR3 DNA sequence: TGCAGTGCTAGTGGGCTAGAGGAAGAGACCCAGTACTTC. It translates to CSASGLEEETQYF.

Only one count was recorded for this clonotype. The chain carries TRBV28 and TRBJ2-7, with 9 bases identical to TRBD1. The CDR3 sequence is 16 residues long. Germline trimming cut 6 bases from V and 2 bases from J; bases unmatched to any gene: 11. CDR1 and CDR2 (germline): MDHEN, SYDVKM. CDR3 sequence (DNA): TGTGCCAGCAGCTTCGGGACAGGGCGGAGGACCTACGAGCAGTACTTC. It encodes CASSFGTGRRTYEQYF.

This clonotype was observed at least ten times. The V gene is TRBV12-3 or TRBV12-4, the J gene TRBJ2-5, with TRBD2 identical over 11 bases. V was pared by 5 bases and J by 1 base, with 3 bases of the junction left unmatched. The CDR3 runs 15 residues. This chain's CDR3 is CASSQLAGVQETQYF. In nucleotides, the CDR3 is TGTGCCAGCAGTCAACTAGCGGGGGTCCAAGAGACCCAGTACTTC.